A single sample gave rise to the 15 T cell receptor beta chains below, sequenced in a study of molecular identifiers for immune sequencing clone quantification. MiXCR was run by TCRdb on the PCR reads, yielding one entry per CDR3 protein. The sample lists approximately 590,000 distinct CDR3 sequences; roughly 27% were seen once. The sample comprised naive CD8+ T cells from blood, with Jurkat cell RNA spiked in. Described subset: FACS-sorted CD8+CD4-CCR7+CD45RA+ naive T cells. The source of these receptors is a human donor in good health. Some libraries in this study had Jurkat cell RNA spiked in.

V is TRBV2 and J is TRBJ2-1; 8 bases are shared with TRBD1. CDR1 and CDR2 (germline): SNHLY, FYNNEI. The J segment lost 2 bases and the V segment lost 3 bases, leaving 3 bases of the junction unmatched. The CDR3 length is 15 residues. The CDR3 nucleotides are TGTGCCAGCAGTGACCGGGACAGGACCTACAATGAGCAGTTCTTC. This encodes CASSDRDRTYNEQFF.

This clonotype was counted at least ten times. The chain carries TRBV14 and TRBJ2-5; TRBD1 matches 10 bases. CDR1 SGHDN and CDR2 FVKESK come from the germline V gene. Trimming at V came to 1 base and at J to 2 bases, leaving 1 base not matched to a gene. The CDR3 extends over 15 amino acids. CDR3 DNA: TGTGCCAGCAGCCAAGGGACAGGGGGGCAAGAGACCCAGTACTTC. Translation gives CASSQGTGGQETQYF.

This clonotype was detected ten times or more. V gene TRBV7-9 combines with J gene TRBJ2-3; 12 bases agree with TRBD1. The V gene end was trimmed by 5 bases and the J gene end by 5 bases; junction bases not matched to a gene: 8. The V gene's germline CDR1 is SEHNR and CDR2 FQNEAQ (reference sequence). This CDR3 comprises 16 residues. The CDR3 DNA follows: TGTGCCAGCAGCGGCTGGGGACAGGGGGCGCAAGATACGCAGTATTTT. Its protein product is CASSGWGQGAQDTQYF.

This clonotype was seen a few times. The rearrangement joins TRBV13 to TRBJ2-5, with a tentative D call TRBD1 (7 bases). The CDR3 sequence is 15 residues long. V lost 2 bases and J lost 2, with 12 bases in between. The germline V gene encodes CDR1 PRHDT and CDR2 FYEKMQ (reference sequence). CDR3: CASSLTGDLQETQYF. The CDR3 DNA is TGTGCCAGCAGCTTAACAGGGGACTTGCAAGAGACCCAGTACTTC.

Many counts were recorded for this clonotype. The genes are TRBV10-3 and TRBJ1-1; no reliable D call. The CDR3 extends over 13 amino acids. Germline V lookup: CDR1 ENHRY, CDR2 SYGVKD. Between the trimmed V and J ends, which lost 7 bases and 1 base, there was a span of 10 bases. The CDR3 sequence: CAINTETNTEAFF. The CDR3 coding sequence is TGTGCCATCAATACTGAGACGAACACTGAAGCTTTCTTT.

The chain joins TRBV4-3 to TRBJ2-3; unclear D gene. The CDR3 covers 16 residues. V lost 4 bases to trimming and J lost 2 bases, with 16 bases between them. Looked up from germline, CDR1 is LGHNA and CDR2 is YSLEER. CDR3 sequence (DNA): TGCGCCAGCAGCCCCGGAGTAGGCTATCTCACAGATACGCAGTATTTT. Amino acids: CASSPGVGYLTDTQYF.

The chain is built from TRBV12-3 or TRBV12-4 and TRBJ2-1; 14 bases align to TRBD2. J lost 9 bases, V lost 6 bases, and 10 bases had no gene match. This CDR3 contains 16 residues. CDR3 nucleotide sequence: TGTGCCAGCAGCCCGGGGGGACTAGCGGGGGTAACTGAGCAGTTCTTC. Residues: CASSPGGLAGVTEQFF.

This clonotype was detected a few times. The J gene is TRBJ1-1, the V gene TRBV7-6; D is uncertain. The CDR3 is 14 residues long. Germline CDR1 reads SGHVS; CDR2 reads FNYEAQ. V was shortened by 4 bases and J by 0 bases, with 9 bases between the two germline ends. CDR3 sequence (DNA): TGTGCCAGCAGCTGGACGGATATGAACACTGAAGCTTTCTTT. This sequence encodes CASSWTDMNTEAFF.

This clonotype was counted ten times or more. This CDR3 reads CASSLEGNSNQPQHF. In DNA form, the CDR3 reads TGTGCCAGCAGCTTAGAGGGCAACAGCAATCAGCCCCAGCATTTT. This chain uses TRBV7-2 with TRBJ1-5; D gene ambiguous. The CDR3 spans 15 residues. CDR1 and CDR2 from the germline V gene are SGHTA and FQGNSA. V lost 1 base, J lost 1 base, and 8 bases lay in between.

This clonotype was detected many times. V usage is TRBV5-1 and J usage is TRBJ2-2, with TRBD1 identical over 8 bases. Losses at the gene ends were 6 bases for V and 5 bases for J; bases not matched to a gene: 9. Germline-derived CDR1 and CDR2 are SGHRS and YFSETQ. The CDR3 length is 15 residues. CDR3 DNA sequence: TGCGCCAGCACCCCGACAGGGGCGGTTACCGGGGAGCTGTTTTTT. Translation gives CASTPTGAVTGELFF.

This clonotype was detected a few times. V is TRBV4-1 and J is TRBJ2-5, with TRBD1 as a possible D gene (5 bases). Germline CDR1 and CDR2: MGHRA and YSYEKL. Trimming took off 1 base at V and 4 bases at J, with 10 bases between the two ends. The CDR3 spans 14 residues. CDR3 coding DNA: TGCGCCAGCAGCCAAGCAGCAGGGTCAGAGACCCAGTACTTC. Translation: CASSQAAGSETQYF.

As regards this clonotype: One base away lies a much larger clone, so this may be a sequencing read error. The chain has TRBV24-1 and TRBJ2-3; no clear D gene. Judging by the DNA end, TRBJ1-5 fits better; the J call may be wrong. The CDR3 contains 13 residues. The germline V gene has CDR1 KGHDR and CDR2 SFDVKD. The CDR3 here is CATSDLHGGTQHF. As DNA, the CDR3 is TGTGCCACCAGTGATTTGCATGGAGGTACGCAGCATTTT.

This clonotype was counted at least ten times. V gene TRBV4-1 combines with J gene TRBJ1-5; D gene uncertain. V was shortened by 0 bases and J by 6 bases, with 9 bases between the two germline ends. The germline V gene has CDR1 MGHRA and CDR2 YSYEKL. The CDR3 is 14 amino acids. CDR3 nucleotides: TGCGCCAGCAGCCAAGATACGGTTGGTCAGCCCCAGCATTTT. Translating gives CASSQDTVGQPQHF.

In its sample, this clonotype was seen once. Possible read error: a much larger clone is one base away. The J gene is TRBJ2-7, the V gene TRBV4-3; TRBD2 matches at 7 bases. CDR1 LGHNA and CDR2 YSLEER come from the germline V gene. This CDR3 has 15 residues. The CDR3 here is CASSQDSGGVYEQNF. The CDR3 nucleotides are TGCGCCAGCAGCCAAGACTCGGGAGGCGTCTACGAGCAGAACTTC.

In its sample, this clonotype was seen a few times. This may be a read error: a much more frequent sequence differs by one nucleotide. The V call is TRBV6-1, the J call TRBJ2-7; unclear D gene. The germline CDR1 and CDR2 sequences are MNHNS and SASEGT. CDR3 length equals 13 residues. The V end was cut by 5 bases, the J end by 2 bases, with 10 bases between. This chain's CDR3 is CASSNGRTYEQYF. For the CDR3, the DNA is TGTGCCAGCAGTAACGGACGGACCTACGAGCAGTACTTC.